The T cell receptor beta chain described here comes from a study of T-cell memory formation after mild COVID-19. Overall study findings and caveats: SARS-CoV-2 specificity was not confirmed for second-wave clones peaking on day 37. Largely, contracting CD4+ clones fell within CM and EM, and contracting CD8+ clones within EMRA. Clones contracting day 15 to 85 were balanced CD4/CD8; later expanders leaned CD4+.

This clonotype was recorded a few times. Its specificity is not known. In TCRdb, the 5' RACE reads were re-called with MiXCR into one record per CDR3 protein. The repertoire holds some 49,000 distinct CDR3 sequences, with 25% to 30% as singletons. This CDR3 is built from 15 residues. Germline lookup yields CDR1 KGHDR and CDR2 SFDVKD. The V and J ends lost 2 bases and 6 bases, in that order; junction bases with no gene match: 4. The source material was PBMCs or a T cell subset sorted from them (not recorded which). The receptor was derived from a man in his late teens or twenties who had mild COVID-19 (a few samples of this study predate the infection). Cell type and time point are not known. The chain employs TRBV24-1 and TRBJ2-1; TRBD1 aligns across 9 bases. CDR3 in DNA: TGTGCCACCAGTGATTCGGACAGGGGTGGCAATGAGCAGTTCTTC. Translated: CATSDSDRGGNEQFF.